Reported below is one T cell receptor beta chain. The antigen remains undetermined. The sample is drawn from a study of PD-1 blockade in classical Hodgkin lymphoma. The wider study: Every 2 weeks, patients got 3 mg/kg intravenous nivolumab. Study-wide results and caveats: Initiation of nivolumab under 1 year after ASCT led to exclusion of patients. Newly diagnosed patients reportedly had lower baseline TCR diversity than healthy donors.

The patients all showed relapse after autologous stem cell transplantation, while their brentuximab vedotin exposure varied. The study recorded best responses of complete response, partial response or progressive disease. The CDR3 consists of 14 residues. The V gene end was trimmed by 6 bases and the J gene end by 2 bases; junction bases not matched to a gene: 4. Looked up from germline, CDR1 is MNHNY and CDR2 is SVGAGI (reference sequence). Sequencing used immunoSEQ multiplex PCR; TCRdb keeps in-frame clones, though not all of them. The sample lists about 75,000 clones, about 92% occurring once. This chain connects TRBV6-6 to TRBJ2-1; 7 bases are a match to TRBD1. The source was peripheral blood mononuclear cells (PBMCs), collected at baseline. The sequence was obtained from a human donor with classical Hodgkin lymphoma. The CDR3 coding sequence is TGTGCCAGCAGCCGGGACAGCGCCTACAATGAGCAGTTCTTC. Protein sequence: CASSRDSAYNEQFF.